Listed here are 4 T cell receptor beta chains from one sample, sequenced in a study of chemoradiotherapy in HPV16-positive cancers. TCRdb keeps only in-frame clones here, not all; method: immunoSEQ multiplex PCR. The data hold under 15,000 clones, with more than 70% observed a single time. Sample collection was performed from a patient who underwent chemoradiotherapy. Receptors were obtained from a human donor with HPV-associated anogenital cancer.

The table lists this clone with a few counts. V gene TRBV10-1 combines with J gene TRBJ2-7; 9 bases are a match to TRBD2. The trim removed 7 bases at V and 6 bases at J, leaving 13 bases unmatched. This CDR3 region has 15 residues. Germline CDR1 WNHNN, CDR2 SYGVQD (reference sequence). CDR3 in DNA: TGCGCCAGCACTCTGTGGCGGGAGGGCCGTCTCGAGCAGTACTTC. It codes for CASTLWREGRLEQYF.

The chain links TRBV28 to TRBJ1-6; TRBD1 matches 8 bases. Germline trimming cut 7 bases from V and 8 bases from J; bases unmatched to any gene: 16. Germline loops: CDR1 MDHEN, CDR2 SYDVKM. CDR3 length: 17 amino acids. CDR3 sequence (DNA): TGTGCCAGCACCCTACGGGGGCGGACAGGGAGGGATTCACCCCTCCACTTT. It is translated as CASTLRGRTGRDSPLHF.

The table lists this clone with a count of one. The V and J genes are TRBV11-2 and TRBJ1-3, with D unresolved. V dropped 2 bases and J dropped 6 bases, with 11 bases sitting between them. This CDR3 region has 14 residues. In germline, CDR1 is SGHAT, CDR2 FQNNGV. In DNA, the CDR3 is TGTGCCAGCAGCTTACTCACCCGTGAAAACACCATATATTTT. Protein sequence: CASSLLTRENTIYF.

The chain couples TRBV7-9 to TRBJ2-1; D remains unclear. V was cut by 1 base and J by 8 bases, with 15 bases left in between. Germline values: CDR1 SEHNR, CDR2 FQNEAQ (reference sequence). CDR3 size: 15 residues. DNA for the CDR3: TGTGCCAGCAGCTTAGAGGGTCGAAGTATCGATGAGCAGTTCTTC. Its translation: CASSLEGRSIDEQFF.